This TCR beta chain was obtained from a study of CD8 T cells in Susac syndrome. Study-wide results and caveats: The study conceded that relatively few individuals underwent its TCR sequencing and HLA analysis.

Germline CDR1 reads SGHTA; CDR2 reads FQGTGA. This CDR3 has 19 amino acids. V lost 0 bases, J lost 4 bases, and 11 bases stayed unmatched. RNA amounts of about 0.5 to 1 ug underwent reverse transcription with random hexamers. Across 54 Vbeta and 13 Jbeta, TCR beta CDR3 was amplified with immunoSEQ multiplex PCR. One entry per CDR3 protein results from TCRdb running MiXCR on the immunoSEQ multiplex PCR reads. The sample shows approximately 180,000 distinct CDR3 sequences, approximately 93% of them seen only once. High-throughput TCR beta sequencing covered peripheral CD8+ and CD4+ T cells. Negative isolation was applied to CD8+ and CD4+ T cells, and FACS enrichment was applied to TEMRA cells. On this clonotype: Its antigen is not identified.

The V and J genes are TRBV7-3 and TRBJ2-5; 13 bases line up with TRBD2. This TCR was recovered from a human donor with multiple sclerosis. The source material was CD4+ T cells from PBMCs. CDR3 residues: CASSLTGRLAGGRIETQYF. CDR3 bases: TGTGCCAGCAGCTTAACTGGGCGACTAGCGGGAGGCAGGATAGAGACCCAGTACTTC.